The 18 T cell receptor beta chains below come from one sample, sequenced in a study of Ad26.COV2.S vaccination and SARS-CoV-2 variants (dated by TCRdb to the early 2020s). The sample's treatment or condition, from its label and the paper: around 19 received Ad26.COV2.S at low or high dose, single or two shots; 5 received placebo; per-sample allocation not given. For vaccine and placebo recipients, the sequenced repertoires came from samples collected on day 63 after the first injection. The protocol used for the library was the immunoSEQ multiplex PCR assay. Entries here come from immuneACCESS through TCRdb and include only in-frame sequences with V and J called. Some clones fail to appear in such tables; in the studies checked, an unresolved V gene covers under half of the shortfall, and the cause of the remainder is unknown. This sample lists approximately 300,000 clones; around four fifths were detected once. Clones ranked in the top ten supply 2% to 2.5% of the sample.

The sample in question was peripheral blood, obtained in a trial of Ad26.COV2.S vaccine versus placebo. The receptors here all came from a person between 18 and 65 years old who received the Ad26.COV2.S COVID-19 vaccine or a placebo.

The genes are TRBV19 and TRBJ2-2; unclear D gene. Germline CDR1 LNHDA, CDR2 SQIVND (reference sequence). V lost 6 bases to trimming and J lost 8 bases, with 10 bases between them. This CDR3 is built from 12 residues. The CDR3 loop reads CASSHYPGELFF. The CDR3 DNA sequence: TGTGCCAGTAGCCACTATCCGGGGGAGCTGTTTTTT.

The V and J genes are TRBV10-3 and TRBJ2-5; D ambiguous. The germline V gene encodes CDR1 ENHRY and CDR2 SYGVKD. Between the trimmed V and J ends, which lost 5 bases and 3 bases, there was a span of 7 bases. The CDR3 extends over 12 amino acids. The CDR3 loop is CAISKQKETQYF. CDR3 sequence (DNA): TGTGCCATCAGTAAACAGAAAGAGACCCAGTACTTC.

This clone was seen more than once but under ten times. The chain has TRBV4-2 and TRBJ2-2; TRBD2 might be the D (7 bases). Trimming took 3 bases from V and 2 from J, leaving 16 bases between them. The CDR3 has 17 residues. CDR1 and CDR2 (germline): LGHNA, YNFKEQ. The DNA for the CDR3 is TGTGCCAGCAGCCATACAAAGGCGGGGGCTAACACCGGGGAGCTGTTTTTT. Encoded protein: CASSHTKAGANTGELFF.

This chain connects TRBV2 to TRBJ2-1; a possible D gene is TRBD2 (5 bases). Germline CDR1 and CDR2: SNHLY and FYNNEI. The CDR3 consists of 14 residues. The ends were cut back, 5 bases at V and 4 bases at J, with 12 bases in the middle. CDR3 sequence reads: CASSPPRGYNEQFF. The DNA of the CDR3 is TGTGCCAGCAGTCCCCCACGCGGGTACAATGAGCAGTTCTTC.

The chain carries TRBV6-5 and TRBJ1-5, with D possibly being TRBD1 (6 bases). Trimming cost V 7 bases and J 6 bases, with 19 bases left between them. Germline CDR1 is MNHEY and CDR2 is SVGAGI. The CDR3 consists of 15 residues. Here the CDR3 reads CASIGFGEDSQPQHF. The CDR3 bases are TGTGCCAGCATTGGGTTCGGGGAGGACAGTCAGCCCCAGCATTTT.

Only one count was recorded for this clone. The chain carries TRBV5-1 and TRBJ2-3; TRBD2 aligns across 7 bases. The V gene's germline CDR1 is SGHRS and CDR2 YFSETQ. This CDR3 has 14 amino acids. The junction had 5 bases not matched to a gene; V was cut back by 4 bases and J by 3 bases. The CDR3 DNA reads as TGCGCCAGCAGCATCGGGACTATTACAGATACGCAGTATTTT. Its protein product is CASSIGTITDTQYF.

The chain links TRBV5-1 to TRBJ2-1; 9 nucleotides agree with TRBD1. The CDR3 has 16 amino acids. The germline CDR1 and CDR2 sequences are SGHRS and YFSETQ. Unmatched junction bases numbered 8, after V lost 4 bases and J lost 3 bases. CDR3 loop: CASSEGQGPDYNEQFF. CDR3 DNA: TGCGCCAGCAGCGAGGGACAGGGCCCCGACTACAATGAGCAGTTCTTC.

V usage is TRBV5-6 and J usage is TRBJ2-7; the match to TRBD2 covers 11 bases. Germline loops: CDR1 SGHDT, CDR2 YYEEEE. CDR3 size: 15 residues. Germline trimming cut 4 bases from V and 3 bases from J; bases unmatched to any gene: 6. The CDR3: CASSIGLAGNYEQYF. CDR3 bases: TGTGCCAGCAGCATCGGACTAGCGGGTAACTACGAGCAGTACTTC.

The CDR3 spells CASSLAGVTFEQYF. CDR3 bases: TGCGCCAGCAGCTTGGCGGGGGTTACCTTCGAGCAGTACTTC. The V gene is TRBV5-1, the J gene TRBJ2-7; TRBD2 is a possible D gene (6 bases). Germline CDR1 is SGHRS and CDR2 is YFSETQ. The CDR3 totals 14 residues. Deletions cut 0 bases from V and 6 bases from J, with 13 bases between.

As to this clone: The same CDR3 can be traced to other DNA sequences in this sample. The rearrangement links TRBV7-3 to TRBJ2-3, with TRBD2 matching over 14 bases. J was trimmed by 8 bases and V by 4 bases; bases with no gene match: 2. Germline CDR1 reads SGHTA; CDR2 reads FQGTGA. The CDR3 loop spans 14 amino acids. The CDR3 DNA follows: TGTGCCAGCAGCTCCGGACTAGCGGGGGGTACGCAGTATTTT. Protein sequence: CASSSGLAGGTQYF. The entire variable domain, with the rest obtained from reference TRBV7-3 and TRBJ2-3, is as follows: GAGVSQTPSNKVTEKGKYVELRCDPISGHTALYWYRQSLGQGPEFLIYFQGTGAADDSGLPNDRFFAVRPEGSVSTLKIQRTERGDSAVYLCASSSGLAGGTQYFGPGTRLTVL.

J is TRBJ1-5 and V is TRBV21-1. TRBV21-1 represents a pseudogene. The CDR3 loop spans 15 amino acids. The chain's CDR3 is CASSKGRGSNQPQHF. The CDR3 nucleotides read TGTGCCAGCAGCAAAGGGCGGGGGAGCAATCAGCCCCAGCATTTT.

This clone has a single count. The chain recombines TRBV5-1 with TRBJ2-7, with unresolved D. Trimming stripped 5 bases from V and 2 bases from J, with 11 bases between. The germline V gene has CDR1 SGHRS and CDR2 YFSETQ. This CDR3 has 13 residues. The CDR3 here is CASSPTGTYEQYF. In DNA form, the CDR3 reads TGCGCCAGCAGTCCGACCGGTACCTACGAGCAGTACTTC. The whole variable domain, remainder taken from reference TRBV5-1 and TRBJ2-7, is KAGVTQTPRYLIKTRGQQVTLSCSPISGHRSVSWYQQTPGQGLQFLFEYFSETQRNKGNFPGRFSGRQFSNSRSEMNVSTLELGDSALYLCASSPTGTYEQYFGPGTRLTVT.

The chain combines TRBV5-4 with TRBJ2-2; 8 bases are a match to TRBD2. The CDR3 is made up of 15 amino acids. The J segment lost 5 bases and the V segment lost 3 bases, leaving 6 bases of the junction unmatched. Germline V CDR1 and CDR2: SGHNT, YYREEE (reference sequence). The CDR3 DNA reads as TGTGCCAGCAGCTCCCGGGGGGGAGAGACCGGGGAGCTGTTTTTT. Translating it yields CASSSRGGETGELFF.

The gene calls are TRBV28 and TRBJ2-7; D might be TRBD2 (5 bases). V gave up 10 bases and J gave up 4 bases, with 23 bases separating them. Germline V gene data show CDR1 as MDHEN and CDR2 as SYDVKM. The length of the CDR3 is 15 residues. CDR3 loop: CATSDFTRAGYEQYF. CDR3 DNA: TGTGCCACCTCAGACTTTACCCGTGCGGGTTACGAGCAGTACTTC.

The V gene is TRBV11-2, the J gene TRBJ2-5; D not certain. Germline-derived CDR1 and CDR2 are SGHAT and FQNNGV. The CDR3 totals 14 residues. V was shortened by 2 bases and J by 2 bases, with 9 bases between the two germline ends. Here the CDR3 DNA reads TGTGCCAGCAGCTTACAGACGGTTCAAGAGACCCAGTACTTC. It translates to CASSLQTVQETQYF.

The chain recombines TRBV28 with TRBJ1-5; possible D gene TRBD1, 5 bases. Germline V gene lookup returns CDR1 MDHEN and CDR2 SYDVKM. V shed 6 bases and J shed 8 bases, with 20 bases lying between them. This CDR3 is 15 amino acids long. The CDR3 spells CASRGRGAKDEPQHF. Written as DNA, the CDR3 is TGTGCCAGCAGGGGAAGGGGAGCCAAAGATGAGCCCCAGCATTTT.

The rearrangement joins TRBV6-5 to TRBJ2-7, with 9 bases that match TRBD1. Trimming removed 6 bases from V and 6 bases from J; junction bases left unmatched: 3. This CDR3 has 12 residues. Germline V CDR1 and CDR2: MNHEY, SVGAGI. The CDR3 loop is CASSGTGREQYF. The DNA for the CDR3 is TGTGCCAGCAGCGGGACAGGGCGCGAGCAGTACTTC.

The chain uses TRBV7-2 and TRBJ2-1, with a weak D call TRBD1 (5 bases). CDR1 and CDR2 (germline): SGHTA, FQGNSA. V was clipped by 5 bases and J by 0 bases, with 20 bases between them. The CDR3 runs to 18 residues. CDR3 sequence (DNA): TGTGCCAGCAGCCCAGTTTGGAAGGGGCAAAGCTCCTACAATGAGCAGTTCTTC. Translating it yields CASSPVWKGQSSYNEQFF.